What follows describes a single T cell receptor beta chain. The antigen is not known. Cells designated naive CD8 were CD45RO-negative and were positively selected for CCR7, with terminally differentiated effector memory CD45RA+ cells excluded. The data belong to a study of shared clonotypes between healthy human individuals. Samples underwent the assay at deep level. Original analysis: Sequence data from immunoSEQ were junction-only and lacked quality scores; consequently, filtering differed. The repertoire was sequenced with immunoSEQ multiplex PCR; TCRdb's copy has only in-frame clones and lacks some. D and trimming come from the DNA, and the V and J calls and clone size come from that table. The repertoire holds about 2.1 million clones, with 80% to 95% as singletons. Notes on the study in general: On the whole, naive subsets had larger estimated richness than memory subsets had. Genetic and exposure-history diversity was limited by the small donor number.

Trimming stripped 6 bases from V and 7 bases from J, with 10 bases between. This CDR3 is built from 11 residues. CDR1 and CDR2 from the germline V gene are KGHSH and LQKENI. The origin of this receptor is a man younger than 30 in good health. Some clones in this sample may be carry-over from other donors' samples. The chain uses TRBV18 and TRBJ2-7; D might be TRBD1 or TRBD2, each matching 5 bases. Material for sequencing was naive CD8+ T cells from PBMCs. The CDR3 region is CASSEGQEQYF. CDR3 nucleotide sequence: TGTGCCAGCTCCGAGGGGCAGGAGCAGTACTTC.